The 17 T cell receptor beta chains reported below all come from one sample, sequenced in a study of OX40 agonist ivuxolimab in advanced cancers. The data were produced by immunoSEQ multiplex PCR, yet TCRdb's version contains in-frame clones alone and is incomplete. The repertoire includes tens of thousands of clones, approximately 90% of them detected once, and 0.25% to 0.35% sits in the top ten. Material: CD4+ or CD8+ T cells sorted from blood, obtained in a trial of the OX40 agonist ivuxolimab. The receptors stem from an adult with an advanced solid tumor such as melanoma, head and neck, liver or kidney cancer.

The V call is TRBV4-3, the J call TRBJ1-2; tentatively, D is TRBD1 (5 bases). Trimming removed 4 bases at V and 8 bases at J, with 17 bases between. CDR3 length: 14 amino acids. Germline V gene lookup returns CDR1 LGHNA and CDR2 YSLEER. In nucleotides, the CDR3 is TGCGCCAGCAGCCCGACCCTCGGACGGGGGGGCTACACCTTC. Encoded protein: CASSPTLGRGGYTF.

The rearrangement uses TRBV6-5 and TRBJ2-7; D gene ambiguous. CDR1 and CDR2 (germline): MNHEY, SVGAGI. The CDR3 spans 11 residues. Trimming shortened V by 5 bases and J by 4 bases, and 6 bases separated the two germline ends. The DNA of the CDR3 is TGTGCCAGCAGTCAGGAATACGAGCAGTACTTC. Residues: CASSQEYEQYF.

The V call is TRBV7-2, the J call TRBJ2-3; the D gene is possibly TRBD2 (7 bases). Germline CDR1 is SGHTA and CDR2 is FQGNSA. V was pared by 5 bases and J by 2 bases, with 14 bases between. The CDR3 extends over 15 amino acids. The DNA for the CDR3 is TGTGCCAGCAGCCGGGGGGCCCCCCCCACAGATACGCAGTATTTT. It yields the protein CASSRGAPPTDTQYF.

The DNA of the CDR3 is TGTGCTAGTGGTGGGGGGATGGGAGCTCCCTCTGGAAACACCATATATTTT. It specifies CASGGGMGAPSGNTIYF. The genes are TRBV12-5 and TRBJ1-3; possible D gene TRBD1, 5 bases. Trimming pared 5 bases from V and 0 bases from J, leaving 17 bases between. CDR3 length: 17 residues. Germline values: CDR1 LGHNT, CDR2 FRNRAP.

This chain links TRBV5-1 with TRBJ1-6; a possible D gene is TRBD1 (6 bases). Looked up from germline, CDR1 is SGHRS and CDR2 is YFSETQ. The CDR3 totals 14 residues. V was pared by 4 bases and J by 10 bases, with 15 bases between. This CDR3 reads CASSPQGQGSPLHF. For the CDR3, the DNA is TGCGCCAGCAGCCCTCAGGGGCAAGGCTCACCCCTCCACTTT. The complete variable domain, with remaining parts taken from reference TRBV5-1 and TRBJ1-6, reads KAGVTQTPRYLIKTRGQQVTLSCSPISGHRSVSWYQQTPGQGLQFLFEYFSETQRNKGNFPGRFSGRQFSNSRSEMNVSTLELGDSALYLCASSPQGQGSPLHFGNGTRLTVT.

The chain carries TRBV11-3 and TRBJ2-2, with D hard to call. The CDR3 consists of 15 residues. Per germline, CDR1 SGHNT and CDR2 YENEEA. V lost 5 bases to trimming and J lost 3 bases, with 13 bases between them. CDR3 loop: CASSEEGYHTGELFF. The CDR3 nucleotides are TGTGCCAGCAGCGAAGAAGGCTACCACACCGGGGAGCTGTTTTTT.

Written as DNA, the CDR3 is TGTGCCAGCAGCCCACGGGGAGGGGGCGGCTACACCTTC. Translated: CASSPRGGGGYTF. The V and J genes are TRBV27 and TRBJ1-2; 7 nucleotides agree with TRBD1. The germline CDR1 and CDR2 sequences are MNHEY and SMNVEV (reference sequence). The CDR3 sequence is 13 residues long. V shed 6 bases and J 8 bases; nucleotides not matched to a gene: 9.

The chain links TRBV6-1 to TRBJ2-1; the D is unclear. Trimming removed 6 bases at V and 2 bases at J, with 5 bases between. Germline assignment: CDR1 MNHNS and CDR2 SASEGT. This CDR3 has 12 amino acids. CDR3 coding DNA: TGTGCCAGCAGGGCGACCTACAATGAGCAGTTCTTC. Its translation is CASRATYNEQFF.

This chain uses TRBV4-1 with TRBJ1-2, with D uncertain. The CDR3 sequence is 12 residues long. Germline V gives CDR1 MGHRA, CDR2 YSYEKL. Trimming stripped 1 base from V and 5 bases from J, with 5 bases between. The CDR3 is CASSQGEYGYTF. The CDR3 bases are TGCGCCAGCAGCCAAGGGGAATATGGCTACACCTTC.

V gene TRBV21-1 combines with J gene TRBJ1-1. TRBV21-1 is a documented pseudogene. The CDR3 is 17 amino acids. The CDR3 coding sequence is TGTGCCAACAGGCCCGCAGGGCCAGGTTCGGGGGCCACTGAAGCTTTCTTT. It is translated as CANRPAGPGSGATEAFF.

The chain joins TRBV4-2 to TRBJ2-4; D is undetermined. The length of the CDR3 is 15 residues. The V and J ends lost 0 bases and 2 bases respectively, with 8 bases between them. Looked up from germline, CDR1 is LGHNA and CDR2 is YNFKEQ. The CDR3 sequence is CASSQDTGSKNIQYF. The CDR3 bases are TGTGCCAGCAGCCAAGATACGGGTTCCAAAAACATTCAGTACTTC.

The V call is TRBV10-1, the J call TRBJ2-5, with D perhaps TRBD2 (6 bases). Between the trimmed V and J ends, which lost 3 bases and 4 bases, there was a span of 12 bases. The CDR3 runs 14 residues. Germline loops: CDR1 WNHNN, CDR2 SYGVQD (reference sequence). The CDR3 here is CASSDAGRGETQYF. DNA of the CDR3: TGCGCCAGCAGTGACGCGGGACGCGGAGAGACCCAGTACTTC.

This rearrangement joins TRBV5-4 to TRBJ2-3; D gene unclear. The ends were cut back, 0 bases at V and 2 bases at J, with 7 bases in the middle. Germline V gene data show CDR1 as SGHNT and CDR2 as YYREEE (reference sequence). CDR3 length: 14 amino acids. DNA for the CDR3: TGTGCCAGCAGCTTGGCAACTACCACAGATACGCAGTATTTT. It translates to CASSLATTTDTQYF.

This chain links TRBV25-1 with TRBJ1-3, with 7 nucleotides matching TRBD1. This CDR3 is 14 amino acids long. V shed 11 bases, J shed 0 bases, and the junction held 7 bases outside the gene matches. In germline, CDR1 is MGHDK, CDR2 SYGVNS. The CDR3, as DNA: TGTGCCTGCGAGGGGGCGAGCTCTGGAAACACCATATATTTT. This translates into CACEGASSGNTIYF.

V gene TRBV7-2 combines with J gene TRBJ1-1; D remains unclear. The ends were cut back, 3 bases at V and 1 base at J, with 15 bases in the middle. From germline, CDR1 is SGHTA and CDR2 FQGNSA. This CDR3 is built from 16 residues. CDR3 in DNA: TGTGCCAGCAGCTTGGTTGTGGGTAAACCGAACACTGAAGCTTTCTTT. Protein sequence: CASSLVVGKPNTEAFF.

This clone was counted once. The V and J genes are TRBV15 and TRBJ2-6; TRBD1 matches at 10 bases. Per the germline V gene, CDR1 is LNHNV and CDR2 is YYDKDF (reference sequence). Unmatched junction bases numbered 6, after V lost 1 base and J lost 0 bases. The CDR3 sequence is 19 residues long. The CDR3 sequence is CATSRVDRGAVSGANVLTF. The CDR3 bases are TGTGCCACCAGCAGAGTGGACAGGGGGGCTGTCTCTGGGGCCAACGTCCTGACTTTC.

The chain links TRBV5-4 to TRBJ2-7, with a tentative D call TRBD1 (6 bases). The CDR3 consists of 12 residues. The V end was cut by 3 bases, the J end by 4 bases, with 8 bases between. Germline-derived CDR1 and CDR2 are SGHNT and YYREEE (reference sequence). CDR3 region: CASSSQGYEQYF. CDR3 nucleotides: TGTGCCAGCAGCTCCCAGGGGTACGAGCAGTACTTC.